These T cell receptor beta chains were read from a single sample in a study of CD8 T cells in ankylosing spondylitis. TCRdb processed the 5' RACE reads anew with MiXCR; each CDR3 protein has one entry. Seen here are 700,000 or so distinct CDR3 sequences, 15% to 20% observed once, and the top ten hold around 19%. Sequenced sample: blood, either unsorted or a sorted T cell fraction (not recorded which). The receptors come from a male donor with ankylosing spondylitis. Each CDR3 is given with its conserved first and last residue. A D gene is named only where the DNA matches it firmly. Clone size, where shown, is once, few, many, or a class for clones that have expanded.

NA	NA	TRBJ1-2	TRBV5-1	CASSPEGAYGYTF	TGCGCCAGCTCTCCCGAGGGTGCCTATGGCTACACCTTC
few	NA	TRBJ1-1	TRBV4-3	CASSLQPTAGTEAFF	TGCGCCAGCAGCCTACAGCCCACAGCGGGGACTGAAGCTTTCTTT
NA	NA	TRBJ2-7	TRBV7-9	CASSLAWGPSDEQYF	TGTGCCAGCAGCTTAGCATGGGGCCCATCGGACGAGCAGTACTTC
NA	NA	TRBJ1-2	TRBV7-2	CASSFGPLDSYGYTF	TGTGCCAGCAGCTTCGGACCCCTTGACAGCTATGGCTACACCTTC
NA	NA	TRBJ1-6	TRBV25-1	CASSVSDNSPLHF	TGTGCCAGCAGTGTATCAGATAATTCACCCCTCCACTTT
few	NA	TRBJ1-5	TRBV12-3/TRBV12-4	CASSPRNQPQHF	TGTGCCAGCAGTCCCAGAAATCAGCCCCAGCATTTT
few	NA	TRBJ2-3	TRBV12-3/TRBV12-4	CASINSGGRTDTQYF	TGTGCCAGCATCAATTCAGGAGGGCGAACAGATACGCAGTATTTT
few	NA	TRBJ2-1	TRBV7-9	CASSLAITYNEQFF	TGTGCCAGCAGCTTAGCGATCACATACAATGAGCAGTTCTTC
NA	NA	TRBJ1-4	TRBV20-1	CSARDGRGGEKLFF	TGCAGTGCTAGAGATGGCAGGGGTGGGGAAAAACTGTTTTTT
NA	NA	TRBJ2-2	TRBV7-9	CASSAGQTGELFF	TGTGCCAGCAGCGCAGGACAGACCGGGGAGCTGTTTTTT
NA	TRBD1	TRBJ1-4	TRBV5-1	CASSPTGDGNEKLFF	TGCGCCAGCAGCCCGACAGGGGATGGTAATGAAAAACTGTTTTTT
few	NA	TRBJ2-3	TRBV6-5	CASSYSARGSTDTQYF	TGTGCCAGCAGTTACTCGGCCCGAGGTAGCACAGATACGCAGTATTTT